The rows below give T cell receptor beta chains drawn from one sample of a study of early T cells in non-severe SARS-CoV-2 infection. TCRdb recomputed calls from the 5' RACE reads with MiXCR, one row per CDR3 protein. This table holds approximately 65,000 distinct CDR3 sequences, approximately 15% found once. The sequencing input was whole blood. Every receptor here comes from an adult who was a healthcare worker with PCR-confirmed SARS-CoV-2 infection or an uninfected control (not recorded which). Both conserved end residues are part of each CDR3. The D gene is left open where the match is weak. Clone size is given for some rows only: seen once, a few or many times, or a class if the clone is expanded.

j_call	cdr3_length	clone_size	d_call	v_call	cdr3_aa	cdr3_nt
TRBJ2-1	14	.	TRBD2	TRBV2	CASLLAGGYNEQFF	TGTGCCAGCCTCCTAGCGGGGGGGTACAATGAGCAGTTCTTC
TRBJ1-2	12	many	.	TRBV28	CASMYREGGYTF	TGTGCCAGCATGTACAGGGAAGGTGGCTACACCTTC
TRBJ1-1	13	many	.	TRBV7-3	CASSFTENTEAFF	TGTGCCAGCAGCTTTACGGAGAACACTGAAGCTTTCTTT
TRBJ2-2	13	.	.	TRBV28	CASGSQGIGELFF	TGTGCCAGCGGCTCCCAGGGGATCGGGGAGCTGTTTTTT
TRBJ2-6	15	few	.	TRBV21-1	CASRNRGTGANVLTF	TGTGCCAGCAGGAACAGGGGGACTGGGGCCAACGTCCTGACTTTC
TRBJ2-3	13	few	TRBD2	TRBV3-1	CASSRRGTDTQYF	TGTGCCAGCAGCCGGCGGGGGACAGATACGCAGTATTTT
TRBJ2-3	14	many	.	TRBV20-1	CSARRQGTMDTQYF	TGCAGTGCTAGAAGGCAGGGTACTATGGATACGCAGTATTTT
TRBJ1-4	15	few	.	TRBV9	CASSAGTPINEKLFF	TGTGCCAGCAGCGCTGGGACACCCATAAATGAAAAACTGTTTTTT
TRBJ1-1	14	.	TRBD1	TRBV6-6	CASRSDRANTEAFF	TGTGCCAGCAGATCGGACAGGGCGAACACTGAAGCTTTCTTT
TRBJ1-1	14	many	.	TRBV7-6	CASSLVEPNTEAFF	TGTGCCAGCAGCTTAGTGGAACCGAACACTGAAGCTTTCTTT
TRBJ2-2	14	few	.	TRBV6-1	CASSERQTVGELFF	TGTGCCAGCAGTGAACGACAGACGGTCGGGGAGCTGTTTTTT
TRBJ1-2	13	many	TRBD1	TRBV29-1	CSVETGSNYGYTF	TGCAGCGTCGAGACAGGGTCAAATTATGGCTACACCTTC
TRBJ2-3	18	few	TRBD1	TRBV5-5	CASSSAFLDRGSTDTQYF	TGTGCCAGCAGCTCGGCATTTTTGGACAGGGGTTCCACAGATACGCAGTATTTT
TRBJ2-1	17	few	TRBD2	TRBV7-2	CASSLISSGGGGNEQFF	TGTGCCAGCAGCTTAATCTCCAGCGGGGGCGGAGGGAATGAGCAGTTCTTC
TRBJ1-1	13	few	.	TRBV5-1	CASSWDQGTEAFF	TGCGCCAGCAGCTGGGATCAGGGAACTGAAGCTTTCTTT
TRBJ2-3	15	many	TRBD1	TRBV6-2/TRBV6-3	CASNAPQGLLYTQYF	TGTGCCAGCAACGCTCCACAGGGGCTTCTGTATACGCAGTATTTT
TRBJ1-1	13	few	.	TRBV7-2	CASSLEEDTEAFF	TGTGCCAGCAGCTTAGAGGAGGACACTGAAGCTTTCTTT
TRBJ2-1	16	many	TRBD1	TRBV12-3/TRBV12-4	CASRYGTEFSYNEQFF	TGTGCCAGCAGGTACGGGACAGAGTTTTCCTACAATGAGCAGTTCTTC
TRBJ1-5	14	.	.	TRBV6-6	CASRPGGSGQPQHF	TGTGCCAGCAGGCCCGGGGGATCTGGGCAGCCCCAGCATTTT
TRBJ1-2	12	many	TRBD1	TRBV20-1	CSASTQGYGYTF	TGCAGTGCTAGTACACAGGGGTATGGCTACACCTTC
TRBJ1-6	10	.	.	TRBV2	CASSEAPLHF	TGTGCCAGCAGTGAGGCACCCCTCCACTTT
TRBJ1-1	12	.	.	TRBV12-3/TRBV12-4	CASSSGTKEAFF	TGTGCCAGCAGTTCGGGGACAAAAGAAGCTTTCTTT